The source of this T cell receptor beta chain is a study of blood T cell repertoires in COVID-19. Study-level background: Spain, Italy and the United States supplied samples that represented acute and convalescent COVID-19.

Between the trimmed V and J ends, which lost 1 base and 6 bases, there was a span of 23 bases. Germline assignment: CDR1 PRHDT and CDR2 FYEKMQ (reference sequence). The CDR3 loop spans 18 amino acids. This clone appeared once. As processed by the authors: Using reference gene primer amplification, nucleated cell counts were estimated. Here immunoSEQ multiplex PCR was the method, and the copy in TCRdb shows in-frame clones only, minus some. V and J calls and clone size follow that table, whereas D and trimming were derived from the DNA. The table shows about 75,000 clones, with roughly 78% occurring only once.

Sequencing was performed on peripheral blood. This receptor was taken from a woman at least 80 years old with active or convalescent COVID-19. This chain joins TRBV13 and TRBJ2-3; tentatively, D is TRBD2 (6 bases). The chain's CDR3 is CASSLEASVLSSTDTQYF. The DNA for the CDR3 is TGTGCCAGCAGCTTAGAGGCTAGCGTTCTTTCATCTACCGATACGCAGTATTTT.